Listed below are T cell receptor beta chains from one sample, sequenced in a study of blood T cell repertoires in COVID-19. The method was immunoSEQ multiplex PCR; TCRdb's version includes in-frame clones alone and lacks a portion of them. The sample shows approximately 130,000 clones, around four fifths of them seen only once. The sample was peripheral blood. These receptors were taken from a human donor in a cohort sampled during active COVID-19. CDR3s include the opening cysteine and the closing phenylalanine or tryptophan. Each record gives: J gene, clone size, V gene, D gene, CDR3 protein, CDR3 DNA. The D gene is left open where the match is weak. For some rows the clone size is stated as once, few or many, or as a class when expanded; others skip it.

J gene: TRBJ2-7; clone size: -; V gene: TRBV30; D gene: -; CDR3 protein: CAWSVTPNNYEQYF; CDR3 DNA: TGTGCCTGGAGTGTAACTCCCAATAACTACGAGCAGTACTTC
J gene: TRBJ1-1; clone size: -; V gene: TRBV5-6; D gene: -; CDR3 protein: CASSFGPSGDISDTEAFF; CDR3 DNA: TGTGCCAGCAGCTTCGGGCCGTCAGGGGACATATCGGACACTGAAGCTTTCTTT
J gene: TRBJ1-1; clone size: -; V gene: TRBV7-9; D gene: -; CDR3 protein: CASPADSETNTEAFF; CDR3 DNA: TGTGCCAGCCCCGCGGACAGTGAGACAAACACTGAAGCTTTCTTT
J gene: TRBJ2-3; clone size: -; V gene: TRBV3-1/TRBV3-2; D gene: TRBD2; CDR3 protein: CASSLRLAGERNTQYF; CDR3 DNA: TGTGCCAGCAGCTTGCGACTAGCGGGGGAAAGAAATACGCAGTATTTT
J gene: TRBJ1-5; clone size: -; V gene: TRBV30; D gene: -; CDR3 protein: CAWSPTLNQPQHF; CDR3 DNA: TGTGCCTGGAGTCCTACCTTGAATCAGCCCCAGCATTTT
J gene: TRBJ1-6; clone size: few; V gene: TRBV5-1; D gene: -; CDR3 protein: CASSFGRDNSPLHF; CDR3 DNA: TGCGCCAGCAGCTTTGGCCGGGATAATTCACCCCTCCACTTT
J gene: TRBJ2-5; clone size: -; V gene: TRBV27; D gene: -; CDR3 protein: CASSLEGPQETQYF; CDR3 DNA: TGTGCCAGCAGTTTGGAGGGACCGCAAGAGACCCAGTACTTC
J gene: TRBJ1-1; clone size: few; V gene: TRBV7-9; D gene: -; CDR3 protein: CASSLETVEAFF; CDR3 DNA: TGTGCCAGCAGCTTAGAGACAGTAGAAGCTTTCTTT
J gene: TRBJ2-2; clone size: many; V gene: TRBV10-3; D gene: -; CDR3 protein: CAISESTQTNTGELFF; CDR3 DNA: TGTGCCATCAGTGAGTCGACACAGACGAACACCGGGGAGCTGTTTTTT
J gene: TRBJ1-1; clone size: -; V gene: TRBV15; D gene: -; CDR3 protein: CATSRDRNPGTEAFF; CDR3 DNA: TGTGCCACCAGCAGAGATAGGAACCCAGGGACTGAAGCTTTCTTT
J gene: TRBJ2-3; clone size: -; V gene: TRBV24-1; D gene: TRBD2; CDR3 protein: CATSGSRAGGPISTDTQYF; CDR3 DNA: TGTGCCACCAGTGGGTCCCGGGCGGGGGGACCCATTAGCACAGATACGCAGTATTTT
J gene: TRBJ1-3; clone size: -; V gene: TRBV16; D gene: -; CDR3 protein: CASSQSNRNTIYF; CDR3 DNA: TGTGCCAGCAGCCAATCTAATCGAAACACCATATATTTT
J gene: TRBJ1-1; clone size: -; V gene: TRBV2; D gene: TRBD1; CDR3 protein: CASSDMTGAEAFF; CDR3 DNA: TGTGCCAGCAGTGATATGACAGGGGCAGAAGCTTTCTTT
J gene: TRBJ1-6; clone size: -; V gene: TRBV19; D gene: -; CDR3 protein: CASSMREGSYNSPLHF; CDR3 DNA: TGTGCCAGTAGTATGAGGGAGGGTTCCTATAATTCACCCCTCCACTTT
J gene: TRBJ2-2; clone size: -; V gene: TRBV5-1; D gene: TRBD2; CDR3 protein: CASSPGGANTGELFF; CDR3 DNA: TGCGCCAGCAGCCCGGGGGGGGCCAACACCGGGGAGCTGTTTTTT
J gene: TRBJ2-3; clone size: -; V gene: TRBV4-1; D gene: TRBD2; CDR3 protein: CASSAWTSGAPTDTQYF; CDR3 DNA: TGCGCCAGCAGCGCCTGGACTAGCGGGGCGCCCACAGATACGCAGTATTTT
J gene: TRBJ1-1; clone size: -; V gene: TRBV9; D gene: -; CDR3 protein: CASSDVGIGTEAFF; CDR3 DNA: TGTGCCAGCAGCGATGTCGGGATTGGGACTGAAGCTTTCTTT
J gene: TRBJ1-4; clone size: -; V gene: TRBV7-9; D gene: -; CDR3 protein: CASSLEGGSNEKLFF; CDR3 DNA: TGTGCCAGCAGCTTAGAGGGAGGGTCTAATGAAAAACTGTTTTTT
J gene: TRBJ1-4; clone size: -; V gene: TRBV7-2; D gene: -; CDR3 protein: CASSLSLVATNEKLFF; CDR3 DNA: TGTGCCAGCAGCTTAAGCCTTGTTGCAACTAATGAAAAACTGTTTTTT
J gene: TRBJ1-4; clone size: -; V gene: TRBV18; D gene: -; CDR3 protein: CASSGRVDEKLFF; CDR3 DNA: TGTGCCAGCTCAGGGAGGGTCGACGAAAAACTGTTTTTT
J gene: TRBJ1-1; clone size: few; V gene: TRBV27; D gene: -; CDR3 protein: CASSLTIQKNTEAFF; CDR3 DNA: TGTGCCAGCAGTTTAACAATCCAGAAGAACACTGAAGCTTTCTTT
J gene: TRBJ2-3; clone size: -; V gene: TRBV23-1; D gene: -; CDR3 protein: CARTHWCNGPLPDTQYF; CDR3 DNA: TGCGCCAGAACTCACTGGTGCAATGGGCCTCTACCAGATACGCAGTATTTT
J gene: TRBJ2-1; clone size: -; V gene: TRBV9; D gene: TRBD1; CDR3 protein: CASSPRDSGEQFF; CDR3 DNA: TGTGCCAGCAGCCCGAGGGACAGCGGTGAGCAGTTCTTC
J gene: TRBJ2-7; clone size: -; V gene: TRBV30; D gene: TRBD1; CDR3 protein: CAWERDRARYEQYF; CDR3 DNA: TGTGCCTGGGAACGGGACAGGGCGCGGTACGAGCAGTACTTC
J gene: TRBJ1-2; clone size: -; V gene: TRBV11-2; D gene: -; CDR3 protein: CASSSNGYRDGYTF; CDR3 DNA: TGTGCCAGCAGCTCGAACGGCTACAGGGATGGCTACACCTTC
J gene: TRBJ1-2; clone size: -; V gene: TRBV4-1; D gene: TRBD1; CDR3 protein: CASSQAQQGQNYGYTF; CDR3 DNA: TGCGCCAGCAGCCAAGCTCAACAGGGGCAGAACTATGGCTACACCTTC
J gene: TRBJ2-3; clone size: -; V gene: TRBV3-1/TRBV3-2; D gene: -; CDR3 protein: CASSLRSVDTQYF; CDR3 DNA: TGTGCCAGCAGCCTACGTAGCGTAGATACGCAGTATTTT
J gene: TRBJ2-7; clone size: once; V gene: TRBV19; D gene: -; CDR3 protein: CASSTTPGYESFSYEQYF; CDR3 DNA: TGTGCCAGTAGTACGACCCCGGGATATGAGAGCTTCTCCTACGAGCAGTACTTC
J gene: TRBJ1-1; clone size: -; V gene: TRBV6-5; D gene: -; CDR3 protein: CASRFQSNTEAFF; CDR3 DNA: TGTGCCAGCCGTTTTCAATCGAACACTGAAGCTTTCTTT
J gene: TRBJ2-3; clone size: -; V gene: TRBV23-1; D gene: TRBD1; CDR3 protein: CASSPCPTGGYVDTQYF; CDR3 DNA: TGCGCCAGCAGTCCCTGCCCTACAGGGGGATACGTGGATACGCAGTATTTT
J gene: TRBJ2-7; clone size: -; V gene: TRBV18; D gene: -; CDR3 protein: CASSSSEGMYEQYF; CDR3 DNA: TGTGCCAGCTCATCCAGCGAGGGAATGTACGAGCAGTACTTC
J gene: TRBJ1-1; clone size: -; V gene: TRBV10-3; D gene: TRBD1; CDR3 protein: CAISVTGGTEAFF; CDR3 DNA: TGTGCCATCAGCGTAACAGGGGGTACTGAAGCTTTCTTT
J gene: TRBJ1-4; clone size: -; V gene: TRBV4-1; D gene: -; CDR3 protein: CASSQDGRGDEKLFF; CDR3 DNA: TGCGCCAGCAGCCAAGATGGGAGGGGGGATGAAAAACTGTTTTTT
J gene: TRBJ2-3; clone size: once; V gene: TRBV5-6; D gene: -; CDR3 protein: CASSLGADTQYF; CDR3 DNA: TGTGCCAGCAGCTTGGGCGCAGATACGCAGTATTTT
J gene: TRBJ2-7; clone size: -; V gene: TRBV3-1/TRBV3-2; D gene: -; CDR3 protein: CASSQLVSAYEQYF; CDR3 DNA: TGTGCCAGCAGCCAGCTAGTCTCGGCCTACGAGCAGTACTTC
J gene: TRBJ1-5; clone size: -; V gene: TRBV19; D gene: -; CDR3 protein: CASSITGQGPQHF; CDR3 DNA: TGTGCCAGTAGTATTACAGGTCAAGGCCCCCAGCATTTT
J gene: TRBJ2-7; clone size: -; V gene: TRBV7-9; D gene: -; CDR3 protein: CASSRPGGLTYEQYF; CDR3 DNA: TGTGCCAGCAGCCGCCCCGGGGGTCTCACCTACGAGCAGTACTTC